The sequence of this T cell receptor (beta chain) was determined in a study of blood T cell repertoires in COVID-19. Whole-study context: Sites in the United States, Italy and Spain provided acute and convalescent COVID-19 samples.

The CDR3 runs to 15 residues. In the source study's methods: Amplifying reference gene primers gave estimates of nucleated cell counts. TCRdb's copy holds only in-frame clones and misses some; the assay was immunoSEQ multiplex PCR. V and J calls and clone size are those listed in that table; D and trimming were worked out from the DNA. The repertoire holds 150,000 or so clones, approximately 90% seen once, with roughly 12% in the top ten. Seattle participants joined during active infection and were tracked over time. The receptor's source is a man aged 18 to 35 with COVID-19, enrolled during active disease. The specimen was peripheral blood. The rearrangement joins TRBV21-1 to TRBJ2-5; the table's D call, TRBD1, has no DNA check behind it. TRBV21-1 is tagged as a pseudogene. The CDR3 loop reads CASSKARQGQETQYF. The CDR3 coding sequence is TGTGCCAGCAGCAAAGCGCGTCAGGGCCAAGAGACCCAGTACTTC.